This note documents a single TCR beta chain sequence. Its antigen is not known. The data are from a study of shared clonotypes between healthy human individuals. Notes on the study in general: Among donors, the sharing of clonotypes was expected to be influenced by sequencing depth.

Adult Caucasians living in Nashville, Tennessee made up all of the donors. The V gene's germline CDR1 is SGHAT and CDR2 FQDESV (reference sequence). Between the trimmed V and J ends, which lost 1 base and 6 bases, there was a span of 13 bases. The CDR3 has 14 residues. Measured with immunoSEQ multiplex PCR; TCRdb has only the in-frame clones, and not every one. The repertoire holds some 2,500,000 clones, around 92% seen once, with more than 0.35% in the top ten. The rearrangement joins TRBV11-1 to TRBJ2-7, with no clear D. The material sequenced was naive CD4+ T cells from PBMCs. The subset denotes: CD45RA+ positively selected. The sequence derives from a man between 18 and 29 years old in good health. Some clones in this sample may be carry-over from other donors' samples. The CDR3 here is CASSLEFPQFEQYF. CDR3 bases: TGTGCCAGCAGCTTAGAGTTTCCCCAATTCGAGCAGTACTTC.